These 3 T cell receptor beta chains originate from one sample sequenced in a study of cytomegalovirus exposure and HLA in healthy donors. Researchers ran the PCR with 60 Vbeta and 13 Jbeta primers. TCRdb keeps only in-frame clones here, not all; method: immunoSEQ multiplex PCR. The sample records about 100,000 clones, around 76% being singletons. Sequenced: PBMCs. These receptors were collected from a man in his forties in good health and CMV-seropositive.

The count of this clone is one. The rearrangement uses TRBV5-4 and TRBJ2-7; 8 bases match TRBD2. Per germline, CDR1 SGHNT and CDR2 YYREEE (reference sequence). Trimming at V came to 4 bases and at J to 0 bases, leaving 6 bases not matched to a gene. CDR3 length: 15 residues. The CDR3 bases are TGTGCCAGCAGCACGGGGGGGGGTACCTCCTACGAGCAGTACTTC. As protein: CASSTGGGTSYEQYF.

V gene TRBV11-3 combines with J gene TRBJ2-1; 9 bases are a match to TRBD1. The CDR3 covers 18 residues. The junction had 14 bases not matched to a gene; V was cut back by 3 bases and J by 5 bases. The V gene's germline CDR1 is SGHNT and CDR2 YENEEA. CDR3 coding DNA: TGTGCCAGCAGCTTCGATGTCTTAGGACAGGGGTATCACAATGAGCAGTTCTTC. Its translation is CASSFDVLGQGYHNEQFF.

The sample holds a few counts of this clone. The rearrangement joins TRBV6-5 to TRBJ1-1; tentatively, D is TRBD1 (5 bases). Germline V gene data show CDR1 as MNHEY and CDR2 as SVGAGI. The CDR3 is 12 amino acids. Deletions cut 7 bases from V and 8 bases from J, with 14 bases between. CDR3: CASNSWAGEAFF. CDR3 DNA: TGTGCCAGCAACTCGTGGGCAGGGGAAGCTTTCTTT.